The 6 T cell receptor beta chains below all came from one sample that was sequenced in a study of T cells after yellow fever vaccination. One entry per CDR3 protein results from TCRdb running MiXCR on the 5' RACE reads. The sample lists about 96,000 distinct CDR3 sequences, about 8.8% occurring once. Sample: CD8+ T cells not binding an NS4B(214-222) dextramer, sorted from PBMCs, taken around 16 days after the first yellow fever vaccination. These TCRs come from a man younger than 35 who received the YFV17D yellow fever vaccine.

This clonotype was recorded a few times. The chain carries TRBV12-5 and TRBJ2-7, with 7 nucleotides matching TRBD2. After removal of 2 bases from V and 4 bases from J, the junction contained 5 bases not matched to a gene. The germline CDR1 and CDR2 sequences are LGHNT and FRNRAP. The CDR3 sequence is 14 residues long. CDR3 DNA sequence: TGTGCTAGTGGTTTGCCGCAGGGAGGGTACGAGCAGTACTTC. It encodes CASGLPQGGYEQYF.

The chain is built from TRBV27 and TRBJ1-2; D perhaps matches TRBD1 (6 bases). CDR3 length equals 15 residues. The V gene lost 4 bases and the J gene lost 4 bases, with 16 bases spanning the gap. From germline, CDR1 is MNHEY and CDR2 SMNVEV (reference sequence). The CDR3 DNA sequence: TGTGCCAGCAGTTACAGGGCCAAGAATGCCTATGGCTACACCTTC. Its translation: CASSYRAKNAYGYTF.

This clonotype came up a few times. The DNA for the CDR3 is TGTGCCAGCAGCTTGTCCGGGACCAATCAGCCCCAGCATTTT. This encodes CASSLSGTNQPQHF. The chain links TRBV7-8 to TRBJ1-5, with TRBD1 as a possible D gene (5 bases). From germline, CDR1 is SGHVS and CDR2 FQNEAQ. This CDR3 spans 14 amino acids. V shed 3 bases and J shed 3 bases, with 9 bases lying between them.

The chain combines TRBV11-2 with TRBJ2-2, with D possibly being TRBD2 (6 bases). CDR3 size: 13 residues. Per the germline V gene, CDR1 is SGHAT and CDR2 is FQNNGV. The V end was cut by 3 bases, the J end by 8 bases, with 10 bases between. The CDR3 region is CASSLWGRGELFF. CDR3 nucleotides: TGTGCCAGCAGCTTGTGGGGGAGGGGGGAGCTGTTTTTT.

The chain uses TRBV4-1 and TRBJ2-7, with no clear D. V was clipped by 1 base and J by 4 bases, with 14 bases between them. Germline loops: CDR1 MGHRA, CDR2 YSYEKL. This CDR3 contains 15 residues. DNA of the CDR3: TGCGCCAGCAGCCAAGGGGCCTCATACGAGTACGAGCAGTACTTC. Translated: CASSQGASYEYEQYF.

The V gene is TRBV7-8, the J gene TRBJ2-1; D is perhaps TRBD1 (6 bases). Trimming left V 1 base short and J 0 bases short, with 7 bases between. The germline CDR1 and CDR2 sequences are SGHVS and FQNEAQ. There are 15 residues in the CDR3. CDR3 sequence: CASSLGGHSYNEQFF. In nucleotides, the CDR3 is TGTGCCAGCAGCTTAGGGGGGCACTCCTACAATGAGCAGTTCTTC.